This TCR beta chain was sequenced in a study of blood T cell repertoires in COVID-19. This table comes from immunoSEQ multiplex PCR, and its TCRdb copy is limited to in-frame clones, with some not included. The sample shows approximately 220,000 clones, about 88% of them seen only once. V was trimmed by 2 bases and J by 0 bases, leaving 17 bases between them. Germline loops: CDR1 KGHSH, CDR2 LQKENI. The CDR3 covers 18 residues. Sequencing used peripheral blood. This clonotype was sampled from a man aged 50 or older who had recovered from COVID-19. The chain carries TRBV18 and TRBJ1-3; D possibly corresponds to TRBD1 (5 bases). The DNA of the CDR3 is TGTGCCAGCTCACCAAGGGGCCTGCTGAGAATCTCTGGAAACACCATATATTTT. Translated: CASSPRGLLRISGNTIYF.